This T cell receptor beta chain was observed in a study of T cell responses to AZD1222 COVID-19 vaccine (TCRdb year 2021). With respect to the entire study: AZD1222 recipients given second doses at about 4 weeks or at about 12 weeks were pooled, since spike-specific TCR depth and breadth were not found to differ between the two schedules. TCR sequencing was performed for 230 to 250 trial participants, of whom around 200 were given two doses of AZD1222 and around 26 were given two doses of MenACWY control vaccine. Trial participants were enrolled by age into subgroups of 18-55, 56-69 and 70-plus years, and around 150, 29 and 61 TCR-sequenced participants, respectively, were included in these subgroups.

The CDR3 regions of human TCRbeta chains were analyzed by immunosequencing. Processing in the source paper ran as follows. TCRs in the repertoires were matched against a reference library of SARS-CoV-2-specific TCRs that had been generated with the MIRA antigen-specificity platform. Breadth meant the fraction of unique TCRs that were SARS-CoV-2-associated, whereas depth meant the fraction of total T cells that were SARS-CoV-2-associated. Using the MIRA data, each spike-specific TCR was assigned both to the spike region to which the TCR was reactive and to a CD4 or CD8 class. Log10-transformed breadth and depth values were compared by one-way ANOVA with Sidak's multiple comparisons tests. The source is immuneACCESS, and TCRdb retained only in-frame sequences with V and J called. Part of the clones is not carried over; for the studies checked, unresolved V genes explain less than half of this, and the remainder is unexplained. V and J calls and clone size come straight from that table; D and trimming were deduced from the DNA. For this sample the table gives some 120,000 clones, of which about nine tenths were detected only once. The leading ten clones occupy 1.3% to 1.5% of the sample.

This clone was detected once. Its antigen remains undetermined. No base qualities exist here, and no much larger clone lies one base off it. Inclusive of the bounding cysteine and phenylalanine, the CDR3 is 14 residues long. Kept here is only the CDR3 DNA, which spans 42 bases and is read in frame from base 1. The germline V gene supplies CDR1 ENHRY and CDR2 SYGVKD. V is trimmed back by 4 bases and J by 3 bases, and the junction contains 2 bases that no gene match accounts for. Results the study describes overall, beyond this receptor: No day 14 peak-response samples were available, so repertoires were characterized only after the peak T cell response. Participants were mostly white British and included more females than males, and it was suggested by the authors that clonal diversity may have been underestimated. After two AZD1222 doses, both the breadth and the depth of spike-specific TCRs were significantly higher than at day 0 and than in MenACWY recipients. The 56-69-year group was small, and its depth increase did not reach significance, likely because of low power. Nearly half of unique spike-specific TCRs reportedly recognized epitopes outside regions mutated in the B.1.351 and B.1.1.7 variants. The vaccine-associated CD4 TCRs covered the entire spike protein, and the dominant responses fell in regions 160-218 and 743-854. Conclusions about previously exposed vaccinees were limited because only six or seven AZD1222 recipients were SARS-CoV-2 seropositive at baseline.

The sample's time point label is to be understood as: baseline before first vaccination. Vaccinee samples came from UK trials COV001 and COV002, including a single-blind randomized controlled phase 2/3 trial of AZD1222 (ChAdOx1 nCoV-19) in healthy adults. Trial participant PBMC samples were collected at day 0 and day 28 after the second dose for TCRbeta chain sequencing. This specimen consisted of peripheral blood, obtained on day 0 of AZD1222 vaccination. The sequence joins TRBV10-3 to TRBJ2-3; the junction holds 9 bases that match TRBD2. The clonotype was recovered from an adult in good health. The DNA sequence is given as TGTGCCATCAGTGTTAGCGGGGGTACAGATACGCAGTATTTT. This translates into CAISVSGGTDTQYF.